Following are 8 T cell receptor beta chains from one sample sequenced in a study of blood T cells in healthy people across ages. The second PCR ran about 7 to 12 cycles with a sample-barcoded 5' primer and J-beta primers. TCRdb called the 5' RACE reads again in MiXCR, with one record for every CDR3 protein. The table includes over 1.5 million distinct CDR3 sequences, 49% detected once. Sample: blood. Every receptor here comes from a woman between 40 and 55 years old in good health.

This clonotype was recorded a few times. The chain employs TRBV6-5 and TRBJ2-5; 7 nucleotides align to TRBD1. This CDR3 spans 15 amino acids. With V trimmed by 5 bases and J by 4 bases, 10 bases remained unmatched. Per the germline V gene, CDR1 is MNHEY and CDR2 is SVGAGI. The CDR3 sequence: CASSPSRGIRETQYF. CDR3 DNA sequence: TGTGCCAGCAGTCCAAGCAGGGGGATACGAGAGACCCAGTACTTC.

This clonotype showed up just a few times. The chain joins TRBV20-1 to TRBJ2-6; TRBD1 matches at 9 bases. Germline V CDR1 and CDR2: DFQATT, SNEGSKA (reference sequence). The CDR3 loop spans 17 amino acids. J lost 3 bases, V lost 5 bases, and 11 bases had no gene match. Written as DNA, the CDR3 is TGCAGTGCTGGAAAACAGGGGGCCGTTCTTGGGGCCAACGTCCTGACTTTC. The encoded protein is CSAGKQGAVLGANVLTF.

The rearrangement links TRBV7-9 to TRBJ1-2, with 7 bases aligning to TRBD1. This CDR3 region has 15 residues. With V trimmed by 6 bases and J by 6 bases, 13 bases remained unmatched. Germline V CDR1 and CDR2: SEHNR, FQNEAQ (reference sequence). In DNA, the CDR3 is TGTGCCAGCAGTCACGGCACCGACAGGGTTAATGGCTACACCTTC. This gives the protein CASSHGTDRVNGYTF.

This clonotype was observed a handful of times. The V and J genes are TRBV6-5 and TRBJ2-5, with D perhaps TRBD1 (6 bases). Germline V gene sequence: CDR1 MNHEY, CDR2 SVGAGI. The CDR3 is made up of 12 amino acids. Trimming removed 8 bases from V and 3 bases from J, with 10 bases in between. The CDR3 coding sequence is TGTGCCAGCGGACAGAGAAAAGAGACCCAGTACTTC. Amino acids: CASGQRKETQYF.

The chain has TRBV12-3 or TRBV12-4 and TRBJ1-6; tentative D call: TRBD1 (5 bases). V lost 8 bases to trimming and J lost 0 bases, with 11 bases between them. The CDR3 has 15 residues. The chain's CDR3 is CASRYGGSYNSPLHF. The CDR3 DNA is TGTGCCAGCCGATACGGGGGCTCCTATAATTCACCCCTCCACTTT.

The genes are TRBV7-2 and TRBJ2-1, with 7 bases aligning to TRBD2. V was pared by 5 bases and J by 4 bases, with 11 bases of the junction left unmatched. CDR1 is SGHTA and CDR2 is FQGNSA in the germline V gene. This CDR3 region has 16 residues. CDR3 nucleotides: TGTGCCAGCAGCCAAGCACTAGCGAGCTTGTACAATGAGCAGTTCTTC. It translates to CASSQALASLYNEQFF.

The V and J genes are TRBV7-6 and TRBJ2-5; D possibly uses TRBD1 or TRBD2 (7 bases each). V was trimmed by 4 bases and J by 0 bases, leaving 21 bases between them. The germline V gene encodes CDR1 SGHVS and CDR2 FNYEAQ. The length of the CDR3 is 18 residues. DNA for the CDR3: TGTGCCAGCAGCTCAAGACCTCAGGGGGGGGGATACCAAGAGACCCAGTACTTC. Protein: CASSSRPQGGGYQETQYF. Full variable domain (missing parts from reference TRBV7-6 and TRBJ2-5): GAGVSQSPRYKVTKRGQDVALRCDPISGHVSLYWYRQALGQGPEFLTYFNYEAQQDKSGLPNDRFSAERPEGSISTLTIQRTEQRDSAMYRCASSSRPQGGGYQETQYFGPGTRLLVL.

The table lists this clonotype with a few counts. The chain carries TRBV28 and TRBJ2-7, with 9 bases fitting TRBD1. Germline V gene data show CDR1 as MDHEN and CDR2 as SYDVKM. The trim removed 8 bases at V and 0 bases at J, leaving 11 bases unmatched. This CDR3 spans 16 amino acids. The CDR3: CASGTPGQGSSYEQYF. CDR3 nucleotide sequence: TGTGCCAGCGGCACCCCGGGACAGGGTAGCTCCTACGAGCAGTACTTC.